The entry below describes one T cell receptor beta chain. Antigen specificity is unknown. This sample was taken from a study of shared clonotypes between healthy human individuals. Study-wide points: Sequencing of the sorted subsets was shown by rarefaction to be incomplete despite large depth.

The CDR3 covers 15 residues. The ends were cut back, 4 bases at V and 2 bases at J, with 12 bases in the middle. CDR1 and CDR2 from the germline V gene are MDHEN and SYDVKM. The assay was carried out at the deep level. TCRdb's copy holds only in-frame clones and misses some; the assay was immunoSEQ multiplex PCR. In the table there are 2 million to 2.5 million clones, approximately 95% of which are singletons. Sequenced material: naive CD4+ T cells from PBMCs. Subset meaning: CD45RA+ positively selected. The source of this sequence is a man between 18 and 29 years old in good health. Some clones in this sample may be carry-over from other donors' samples. The rearrangement joins TRBV28 to TRBJ1-5, with D maybe TRBD1 (5 bases). The CDR3 here is CASSSQGPRNQPQHF. CDR3 DNA: TGTGCCAGCAGTTCCCAGGGTCCGCGCAATCAGCCCCAGCATTTT. Full variable domain (outside the CDR3, taken from reference TRBV28 and TRBJ1-5): DVKVTQSSRYLVKRTGEKVFLECVQDMDHENMFWYRQDPGLGLRLIYFSYDVKMKEKGDIPEGYSVSREKKERFSLILESASTNQTSMYLCASSSQGPRNQPQHFGDGTRLSIL.